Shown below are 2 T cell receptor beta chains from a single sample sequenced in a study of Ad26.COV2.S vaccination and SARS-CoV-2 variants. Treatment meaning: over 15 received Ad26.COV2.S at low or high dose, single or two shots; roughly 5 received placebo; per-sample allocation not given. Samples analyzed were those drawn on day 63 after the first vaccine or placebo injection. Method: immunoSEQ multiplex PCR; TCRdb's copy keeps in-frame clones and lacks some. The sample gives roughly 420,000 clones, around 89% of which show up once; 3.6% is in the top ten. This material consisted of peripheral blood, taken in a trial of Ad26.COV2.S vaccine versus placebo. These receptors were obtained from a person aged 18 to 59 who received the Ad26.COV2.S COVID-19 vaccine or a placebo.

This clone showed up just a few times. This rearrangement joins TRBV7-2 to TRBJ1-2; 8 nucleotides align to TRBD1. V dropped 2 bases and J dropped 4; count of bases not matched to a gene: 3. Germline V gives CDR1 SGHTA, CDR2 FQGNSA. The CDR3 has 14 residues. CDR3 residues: CASSLFTGGYGYTF. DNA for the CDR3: TGTGCCAGCAGCTTATTCACAGGGGGCTATGGCTACACCTTC.

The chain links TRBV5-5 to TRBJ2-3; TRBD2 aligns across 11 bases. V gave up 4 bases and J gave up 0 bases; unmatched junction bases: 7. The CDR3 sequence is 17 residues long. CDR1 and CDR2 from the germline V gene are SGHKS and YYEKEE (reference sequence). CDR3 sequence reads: CASSVPSGGTSTDTQYF. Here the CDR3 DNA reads TGTGCCAGCAGCGTGCCTAGCGGGGGGACTAGCACAGATACGCAGTATTTT.